This TCR beta chain is from a study of tumor-infiltrating lymphocytes in oesophageal squamous cell carcinoma. To note about this clonotype: A read error is likely, as this CDR3 ends without the conserved phenylalanine or tryptophan. The limits of the CDR3 on the DNA are not certain, so only TCRdb's listed CDR3 is given.

Germline assignment: CDR1 MDHEN and CDR2 SYDVKM. The CDR3 has 17 amino acids, counting both end residues. TCRdb ran MiXCR on the PCR reads and lists one entry per CDR3 protein. Here the sample spans about 20,000 distinct CDR3 sequences, less than 50% being singletons. The sequence was collected from a male donor with esophageal squamous cell carcinoma. The V and J genes are TRBV28 and TRBJ2-5; no check of the table's D call, TRBD2, against the DNA was made. The specimen sequenced was esophageal tumor tissue. The CDR3 here is CASSLSGGLHSPLHFGN.